This T cell receptor beta chain stems from a study of blood T cell repertoires in COVID-19. Study-wide background: Spain, Italy and the United States supplied samples that represented acute and convalescent COVID-19. PBMCs, B-cell-depleted T cells, or T cells provided the cDNA or gDNA that made up the material.

The CDR3 loop spans 15 amino acids. Per the authors' pipeline: Estimation of nucleated cell counts relied on the amplification of reference gene primers. The data were produced by immunoSEQ multiplex PCR, yet TCRdb's version contains in-frame clones alone and is incomplete. V and J calls and clone size are given by that table; D and trimming were obtained from the DNA. This sample carries 100,000 to 150,000 clones, 70% to 90% of them seen once, and the ten largest clones take over 1%. Sequencing was done on a sample of peripheral blood. The V gene is TRBV21-1, the J gene TRBJ2-5; the table's TRBD2 call for D was not verified on the DNA. TRBV21-1 is designated a pseudogene. The TCR was taken from an elderly woman with acute or convalescent COVID-19. The CDR3 reads CASRRLGPSWETQYF. CDR3 nucleotides: TGTGCCAGCAGGAGACTAGGGCCCTCATGGGAGACCCAGTACTTC.